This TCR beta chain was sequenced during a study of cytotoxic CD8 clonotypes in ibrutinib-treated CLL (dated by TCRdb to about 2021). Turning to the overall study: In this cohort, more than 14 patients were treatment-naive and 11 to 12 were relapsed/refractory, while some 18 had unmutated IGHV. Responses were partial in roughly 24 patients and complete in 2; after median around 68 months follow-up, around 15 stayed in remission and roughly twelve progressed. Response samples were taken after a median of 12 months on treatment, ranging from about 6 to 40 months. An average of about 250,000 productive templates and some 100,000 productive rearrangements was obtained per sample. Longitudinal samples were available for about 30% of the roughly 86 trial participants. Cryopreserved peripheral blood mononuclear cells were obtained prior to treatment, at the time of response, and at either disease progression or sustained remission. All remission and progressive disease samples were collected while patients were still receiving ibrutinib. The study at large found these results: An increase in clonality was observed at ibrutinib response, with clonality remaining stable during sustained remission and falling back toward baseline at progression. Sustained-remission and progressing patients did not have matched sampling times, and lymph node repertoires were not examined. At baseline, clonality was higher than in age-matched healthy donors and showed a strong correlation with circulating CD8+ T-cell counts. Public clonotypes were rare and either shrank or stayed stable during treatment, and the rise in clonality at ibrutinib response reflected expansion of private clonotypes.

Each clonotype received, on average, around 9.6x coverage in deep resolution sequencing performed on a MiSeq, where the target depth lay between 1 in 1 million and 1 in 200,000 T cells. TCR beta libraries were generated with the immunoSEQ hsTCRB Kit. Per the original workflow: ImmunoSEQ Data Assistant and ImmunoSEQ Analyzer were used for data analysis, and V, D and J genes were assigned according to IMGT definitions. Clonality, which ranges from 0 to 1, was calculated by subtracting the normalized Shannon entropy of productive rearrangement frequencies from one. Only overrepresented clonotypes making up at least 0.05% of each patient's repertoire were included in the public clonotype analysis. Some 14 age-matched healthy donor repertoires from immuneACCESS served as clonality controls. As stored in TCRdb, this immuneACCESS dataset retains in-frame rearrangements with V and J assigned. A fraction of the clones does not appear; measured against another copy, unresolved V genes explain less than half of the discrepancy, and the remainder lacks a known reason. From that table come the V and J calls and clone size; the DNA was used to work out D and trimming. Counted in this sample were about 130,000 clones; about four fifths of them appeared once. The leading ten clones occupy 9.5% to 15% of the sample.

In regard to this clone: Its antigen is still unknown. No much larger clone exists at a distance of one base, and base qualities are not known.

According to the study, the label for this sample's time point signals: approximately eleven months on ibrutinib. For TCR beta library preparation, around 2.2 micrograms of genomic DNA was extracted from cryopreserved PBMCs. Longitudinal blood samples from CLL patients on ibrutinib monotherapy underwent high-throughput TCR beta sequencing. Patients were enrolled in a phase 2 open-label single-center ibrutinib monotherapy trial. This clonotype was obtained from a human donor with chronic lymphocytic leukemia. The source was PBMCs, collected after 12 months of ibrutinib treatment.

CDR3 reads: CASSPLSVQYEKLFF. The DNA sequence reads TGTGCCAGCTCACCACTGTCAGTACAGTATGAAAAACTGTTTTTT. The rearranged chain carries TRBV18 and TRBJ1-4, with the D gene too uncertain to name. From the germline V gene, CDR1 is KGHSH and CDR2 is LQKENI. The CDR3 covers 15 residues, taking in both the cysteine and the phenylalanine. The CDR3 DNA has 45 bases and is translated from base 1. Deletion took 1 base off V and 6 bases off J, with a span of 12 bases between the germline ends.